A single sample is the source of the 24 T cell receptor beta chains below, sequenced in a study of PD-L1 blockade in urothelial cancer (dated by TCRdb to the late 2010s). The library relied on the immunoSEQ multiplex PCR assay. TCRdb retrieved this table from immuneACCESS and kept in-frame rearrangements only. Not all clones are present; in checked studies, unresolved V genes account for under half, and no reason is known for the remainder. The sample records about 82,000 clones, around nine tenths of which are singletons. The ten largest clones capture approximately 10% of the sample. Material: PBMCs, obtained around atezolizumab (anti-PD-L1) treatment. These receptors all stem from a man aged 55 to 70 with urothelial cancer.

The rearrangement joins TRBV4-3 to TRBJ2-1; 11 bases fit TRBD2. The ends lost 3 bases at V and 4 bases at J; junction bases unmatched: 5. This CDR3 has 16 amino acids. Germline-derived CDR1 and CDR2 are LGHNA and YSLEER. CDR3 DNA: TGCGCCAGCAGCCAGAACCTAGCGGGAGGTTACAATGAGCAGTTCTTC. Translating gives CASSQNLAGGYNEQFF.

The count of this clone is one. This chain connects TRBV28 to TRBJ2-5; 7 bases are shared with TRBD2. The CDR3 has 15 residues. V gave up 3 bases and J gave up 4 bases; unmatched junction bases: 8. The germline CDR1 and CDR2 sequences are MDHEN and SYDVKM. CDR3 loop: CASSLPRERGETQYF. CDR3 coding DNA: TGTGCCAGCAGTTTGCCCCGGGAGCGGGGAGAGACCCAGTACTTC. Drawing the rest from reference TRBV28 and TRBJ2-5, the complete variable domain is DVKVTQSSRYLVKRTGEKVFLECVQDMDHENMFWYRQDPGLGLRLIYFSYDVKMKEKGDIPEGYSVSREKKERFSLILESASTNQTSMYLCASSLPRERGETQYFGPGTRLLVL.

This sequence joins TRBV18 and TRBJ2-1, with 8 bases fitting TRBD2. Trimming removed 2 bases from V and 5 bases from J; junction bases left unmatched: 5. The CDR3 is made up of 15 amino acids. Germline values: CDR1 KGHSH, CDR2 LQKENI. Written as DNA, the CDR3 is TGTGCCAGCTCACCAATGACGGGAGGGGACAATGAGCAGTTCTTC. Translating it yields CASSPMTGGDNEQFF.

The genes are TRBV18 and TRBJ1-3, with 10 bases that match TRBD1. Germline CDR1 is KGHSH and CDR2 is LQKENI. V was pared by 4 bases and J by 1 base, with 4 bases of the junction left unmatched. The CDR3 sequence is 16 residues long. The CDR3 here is CASSRRTGGSGNTIYF. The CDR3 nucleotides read TGTGCCAGCTCACGCAGGACAGGGGGATCTGGAAACACCATATATTTT. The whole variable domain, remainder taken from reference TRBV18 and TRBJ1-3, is NAGVMQNPRHLVRRRGQEARLRCSPMKGHSHVYWYRQLPEEGLKFMVYLQKENIIDESGMPKERFSAEFPKEGPSILRIQQVVRGDSAAYFCASSRRTGGSGNTIYFGEGSWLTVV.

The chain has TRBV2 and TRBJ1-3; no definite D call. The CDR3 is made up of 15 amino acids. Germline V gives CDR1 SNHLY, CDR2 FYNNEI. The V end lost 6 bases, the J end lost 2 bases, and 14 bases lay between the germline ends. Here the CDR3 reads CASRDPRGTGNTIYF. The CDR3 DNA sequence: TGTGCCAGCAGAGACCCGAGAGGGACTGGAAACACCATATATTTT.

DNA for the CDR3: TGTGCCAGCAGCCTTAGCGGGGGGGCCGGGTCGGAGACCCAGTACTTC. The encoded protein is CASSLSGGAGSETQYF. This sequence joins TRBV7-7 and TRBJ2-5; TRBD2 aligns across 11 bases. This CDR3 has 16 residues. V was pared by 5 bases and J by 5 bases, with 10 bases of the junction left unmatched. CDR1 SSHAT and CDR2 FNYEAQ come from the germline V gene (reference sequence).

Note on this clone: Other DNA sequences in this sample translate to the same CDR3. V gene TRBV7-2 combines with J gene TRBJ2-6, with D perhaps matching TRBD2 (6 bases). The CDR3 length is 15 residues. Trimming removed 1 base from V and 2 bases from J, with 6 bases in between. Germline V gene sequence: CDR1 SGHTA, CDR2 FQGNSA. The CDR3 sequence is CASSLGGAGANVLTF. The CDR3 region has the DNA TGTGCCAGCAGCTTAGGGGGGGCTGGGGCCAACGTCCTGACTTTC.

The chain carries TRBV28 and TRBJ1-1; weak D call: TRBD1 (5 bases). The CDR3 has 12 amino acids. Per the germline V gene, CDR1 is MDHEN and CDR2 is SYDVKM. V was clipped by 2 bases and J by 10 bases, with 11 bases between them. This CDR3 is CASSLNRQGAFF. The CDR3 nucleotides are TGTGCCAGCAGTTTAAACCGGCAGGGAGCTTTCTTT.

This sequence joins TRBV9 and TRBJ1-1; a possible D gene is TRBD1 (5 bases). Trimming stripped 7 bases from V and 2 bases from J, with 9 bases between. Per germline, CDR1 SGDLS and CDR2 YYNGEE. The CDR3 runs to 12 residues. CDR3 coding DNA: TGTGCCAGCTCAAGGGGTAACACTGAAGCTTTCTTT. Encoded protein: CASSRGNTEAFF.

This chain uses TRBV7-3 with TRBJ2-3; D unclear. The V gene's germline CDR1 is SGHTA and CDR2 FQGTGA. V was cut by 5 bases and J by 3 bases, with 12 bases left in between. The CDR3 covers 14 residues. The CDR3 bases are TGTGCCAGCAGCCTATCGCCAGGAACAGATACGCAGTATTTT. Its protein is CASSLSPGTDTQYF.

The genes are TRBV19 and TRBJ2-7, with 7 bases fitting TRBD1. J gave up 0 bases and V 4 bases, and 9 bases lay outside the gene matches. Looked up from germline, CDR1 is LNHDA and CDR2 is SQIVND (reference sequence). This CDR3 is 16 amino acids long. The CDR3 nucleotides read TGTGCCAGTAGTACAGGTAACAGGGGTGACTCCTACGAGCAGTACTTC. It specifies CASSTGNRGDSYEQYF.

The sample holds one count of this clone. The CDR3 nucleotides read TGTGCCAGCGAGAAGGCGGGGACCTCCTACGAGCAGTACTTC. It yields the protein CASEKAGTSYEQYF. The chain combines TRBV5-6 with TRBJ2-7; TRBD2 is a possible D gene (6 bases). Germline loops: CDR1 SGHDT, CDR2 YYEEEE. With 7 bases removed from V and 0 bases from J, the gap between germline ends came to 14 bases. CDR3 size: 14 residues.

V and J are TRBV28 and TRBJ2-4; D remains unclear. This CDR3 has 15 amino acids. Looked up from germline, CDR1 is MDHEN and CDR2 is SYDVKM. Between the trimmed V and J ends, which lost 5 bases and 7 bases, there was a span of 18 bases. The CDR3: CASSLFASPGNIQYF. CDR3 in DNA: TGTGCCAGCAGTCTCTTCGCTAGTCCCGGGAACATTCAGTACTTC.

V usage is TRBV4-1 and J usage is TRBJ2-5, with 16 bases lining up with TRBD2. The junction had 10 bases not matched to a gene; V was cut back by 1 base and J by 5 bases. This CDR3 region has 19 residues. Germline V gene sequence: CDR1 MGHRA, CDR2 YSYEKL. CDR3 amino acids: CASSQGGTSGRALGETQYF. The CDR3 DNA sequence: TGCGCCAGCAGCCAAGGCGGGACTAGCGGGAGGGCCCTCGGGGAGACCCAGTACTTC.

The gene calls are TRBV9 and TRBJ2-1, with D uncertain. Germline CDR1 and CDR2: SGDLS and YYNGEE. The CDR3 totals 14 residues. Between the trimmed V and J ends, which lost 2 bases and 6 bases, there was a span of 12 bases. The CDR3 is CASSVESSFNEQFF. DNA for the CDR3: TGTGCCAGCAGCGTGGAGAGCAGTTTCAATGAGCAGTTCTTC. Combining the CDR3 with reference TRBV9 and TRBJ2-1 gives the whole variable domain DSGVTQTPKHLITATGQRVTLRCSPRSGDLSVYWYQQSLDQGLQFLIQYYNGEERAKGNILERFSAQQFPDLHSELNLSSLELGDSALYFCASSVESSFNEQFFGPGTRLTVL.

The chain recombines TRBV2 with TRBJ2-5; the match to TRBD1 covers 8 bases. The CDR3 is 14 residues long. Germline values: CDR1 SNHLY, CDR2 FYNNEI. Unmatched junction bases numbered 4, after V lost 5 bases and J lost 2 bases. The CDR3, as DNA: TGTGCCAGCAGTTTCGGACAGGGACAAGAGACCCAGTACTTC. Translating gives CASSFGQGQETQYF.

In nucleotides, the CDR3 is TGTGCCAGCAGTTTATCGATCTCTCCACTAGCGGAGCACACAGATACGCAGTATTTT. Amino acid sequence: CASSLSISPLAEHTDTQYF. The genes are TRBV27 and TRBJ2-3, with 8 positions matching TRBD2. The CDR3 has 19 residues. The trim removed 0 bases at V and 2 bases at J, leaving 13 bases unmatched. CDR1 MNHEY and CDR2 SMNVEV come from the germline V gene (reference sequence).

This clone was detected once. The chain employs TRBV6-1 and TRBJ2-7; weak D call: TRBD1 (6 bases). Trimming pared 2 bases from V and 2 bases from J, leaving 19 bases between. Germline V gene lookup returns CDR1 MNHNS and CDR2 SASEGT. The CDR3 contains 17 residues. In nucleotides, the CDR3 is TGTGCCAGCAGTGAACCGAACCTCAGGGGAGAAACCTACGAGCAGTACTTC. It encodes CASSEPNLRGETYEQYF.

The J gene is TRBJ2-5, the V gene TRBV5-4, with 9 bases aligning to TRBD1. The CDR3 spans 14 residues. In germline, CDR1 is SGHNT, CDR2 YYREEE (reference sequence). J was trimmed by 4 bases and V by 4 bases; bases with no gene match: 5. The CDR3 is CASSPRTGVETQYF. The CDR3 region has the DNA TGTGCCAGCAGCCCCAGGACAGGGGTAGAGACCCAGTACTTC.

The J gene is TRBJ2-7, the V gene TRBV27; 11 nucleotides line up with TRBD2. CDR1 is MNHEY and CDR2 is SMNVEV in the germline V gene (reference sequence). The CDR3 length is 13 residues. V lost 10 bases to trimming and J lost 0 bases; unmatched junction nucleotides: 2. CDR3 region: CAKTSGNSYEQYF. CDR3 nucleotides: TGTGCCAAGACTAGCGGGAACTCCTACGAGCAGTACTTC.

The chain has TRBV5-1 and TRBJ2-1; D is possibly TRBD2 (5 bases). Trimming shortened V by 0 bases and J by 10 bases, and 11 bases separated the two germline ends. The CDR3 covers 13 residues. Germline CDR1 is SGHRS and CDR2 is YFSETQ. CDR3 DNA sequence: TGCGCCAGCAGCTTGGCCGGCAAGCGGGAGCAGTTCTTC. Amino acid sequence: CASSLAGKREQFF. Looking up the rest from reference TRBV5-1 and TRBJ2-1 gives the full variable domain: KAGVTQTPRYLIKTRGQQVTLSCSPISGHRSVSWYQQTPGQGLQFLFEYFSETQRNKGNFPGRFSGRQFSNSRSEMNVSTLELGDSALYLCASSLAGKREQFFGPGTRLTVL.

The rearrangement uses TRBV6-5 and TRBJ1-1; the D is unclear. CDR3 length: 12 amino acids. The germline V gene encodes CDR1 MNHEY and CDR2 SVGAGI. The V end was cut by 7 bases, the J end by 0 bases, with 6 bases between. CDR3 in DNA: TGTGCCAGCAAAGGAGTGAACACTGAAGCTTTCTTT. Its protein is CASKGVNTEAFF.

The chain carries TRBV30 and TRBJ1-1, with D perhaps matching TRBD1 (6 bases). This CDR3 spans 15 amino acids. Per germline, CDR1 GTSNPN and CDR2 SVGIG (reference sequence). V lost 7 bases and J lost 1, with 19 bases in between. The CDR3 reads CASKRTPQGNTEAFF. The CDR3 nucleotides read TGTGCCTCCAAAAGAACCCCACAGGGGAACACTGAAGCTTTCTTT.

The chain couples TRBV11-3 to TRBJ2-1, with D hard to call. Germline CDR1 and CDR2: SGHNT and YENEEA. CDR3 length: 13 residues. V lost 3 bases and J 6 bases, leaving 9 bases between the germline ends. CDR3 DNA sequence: TGTGCCAGCAGCTTCTTTTCCAGCAATGAGCAGTTCTTC. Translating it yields CASSFFSSNEQFF. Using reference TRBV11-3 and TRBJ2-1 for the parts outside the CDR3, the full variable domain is EAGVVQSPRYKIIEKKQPVAFWCNPISGHNTLYWYLQNLGQGPELLIRYENEEAVDDSQLPKDRFSAERLKGVDSTLKIQPAELGDSAVYLCASSFFSSNEQFFGPGTRLTVL.